The 13 T cell receptor beta chains below all came from one sample that was sequenced in a study of T cell changes during pregnancy in multiple sclerosis. Profiled with immunoSEQ multiplex PCR; TCRdb holds only in-frame clones, not every one. This table has under 45,000 clones, 95% to 96% appearing once. Sequencing was performed on peripheral blood, taken in the second trimester of pregnancy. Receptors were obtained from a female donor with multiple sclerosis, enrolled in a pregnancy study.

CDR3 region: CASSKGSGVTPNNQPQHF. The CDR3 DNA follows: TGTGCCAGCAGCAAAGGTTCGGGGGTAACCCCTAACAATCAGCCCCAGCATTTT. The chain joins TRBV21-1 to TRBJ1-5. TRBV21-1 is a pseudogene locus. The CDR3 consists of 18 residues.

The gene calls are TRBV2 and TRBJ1-2; TRBD1 is a possible D gene (5 bases). Germline V lookup: CDR1 SNHLY, CDR2 FYNNEI. This CDR3 is 16 amino acids long. Trimming took 2 bases from V and 4 from J, leaving 17 bases between them. The CDR3 DNA sequence: TGTGCCAGCAGTGAAACCGAGGCGCAGGGACTCTATGGCTACACCTTC. As protein: CASSETEAQGLYGYTF. Using reference TRBV2 and TRBJ1-2 for the parts outside the CDR3, the full variable domain is EPEVTQTPSHQVTQMGQEVILRCVPISNHLYFYWYRQILGQKVEFLVSFYNNEISEKSEIFDDQFSVERPDGSNFTLKIRSTKLEDSAMYFCASSETEAQGLYGYTFGSGTRLTVV.

The genes are TRBV7-3 and TRBJ1-1; D call uncertain. The CDR3 runs to 14 residues. Germline values: CDR1 SGHTA, CDR2 FQGTGA. With 6 bases removed from V and 8 bases from J, the gap between germline ends came to 19 bases. The CDR3 reads CASRSDGFLGEAFF. The CDR3 DNA follows: TGTGCCAGCAGGTCAGACGGATTCCTCGGGGAAGCTTTCTTT.

The chain couples TRBV7-2 to TRBJ1-5, with a tentative D call TRBD1 (5 bases). Trimming left V 2 bases short and J 2 bases short, with 19 bases between. The CDR3 is 18 amino acids. Per germline, CDR1 SGHTA and CDR2 FQGNSA. The CDR3 DNA sequence: TGTGCCAGCAGCTTATCGGCAGGGCTGGGGTCGGGCAATCAGCCCCAGCATTTT. As protein: CASSLSAGLGSGNQPQHF.

As to this clone: A read error may account for a junction end that differs from germline. The CDR3 region is CSANTGLYSEQFF. The CDR3 DNA reads TGCAGCGCTAATACGGGACTATACAGTGAGCAGTTCTTC. The rearrangement links TRBV29-1 to TRBJ2-1, with 7 positions matching TRBD2. The CDR3 is 13 residues long. The germline V gene has CDR1 SQVTM and CDR2 ANQGSEA.

The J gene is TRBJ2-7, the V gene TRBV5-4, with TRBD2 identical over 8 bases. From germline, CDR1 is SGHNT and CDR2 YYREEE (reference sequence). V shed 0 bases, J shed 6 bases, and the junction held 8 bases outside the gene matches. The CDR3 extends over 15 amino acids. The DNA of the CDR3 is TGTGCCAGCAGCTTGGGGCGGGGGGATAAGGTCGAGCAGTACTTC. Its protein product is CASSLGRGDKVEQYF.

Only one count was recorded for this clone. This sequence joins TRBV29-1 and TRBJ2-5, with a tentative D call TRBD1 (5 bases). Germline V gene data show CDR1 as SQVTM and CDR2 as ANQGSEA. CDR3 length: 13 residues. The V gene lost 1 base and the J gene lost 1 base, with 7 bases spanning the gap. CDR3 sequence reads: CSVEGQFQETQYF. CDR3 nucleotide sequence: TGCAGCGTTGAAGGACAGTTCCAAGAGACCCAGTACTTC.

This chain joins TRBV7-3 and TRBJ2-2; 9 bases fit TRBD1. The V segment lost 4 bases and the J segment 6 bases; nucleotides outside the gene matches: 9. The CDR3 consists of 16 residues. CDR1 and CDR2 from the germline V gene are SGHTA and FQGTGA. The CDR3 protein is CASSSPGTGLSGELFF. DNA of the CDR3: TGTGCCAGCAGCTCCCCCGGGACAGGGTTGTCCGGGGAGCTGTTTTTT.

CDR3 sequence: CASSPLPGRQYF. The CDR3 coding sequence is TGTGCCAGCTCACCCCTTCCCGGGAGGCAGTATTTT. J is TRBJ2-3 and V is TRBV18, with a possible D match to TRBD2 (6 bases). The V gene lost 3 bases and the J gene lost 11 bases, with 12 bases spanning the gap. The length of the CDR3 is 12 residues. Germline CDR1 and CDR2: KGHSH and LQKENI.

The rearrangement joins TRBV9 to TRBJ2-5, with a weak D call TRBD1 (5 bases). The J call may be wrong; the DNA end is better matched by TRBJ2-7. The CDR3 is made up of 15 amino acids. Germline CDR1 is SGDLS and CDR2 is YYNGEE. The CDR3, as DNA: TGTGCCAGCAGCGTATCAGGGATGGAGTCCTACGAGCAGTACTTC. Residues: CASSVSGMESYEQYF.

This clone was picked up one time. The chain uses TRBV6-5 and TRBJ1-3; D unclear. Trimming left V 0 bases short and J 1 base short, with 7 bases between. The CDR3 is made up of 15 amino acids. Germline assignment: CDR1 MNHEY and CDR2 SVGAGI. CDR3 loop: CASSYSIVSGNTIYF. CDR3 coding DNA: TGTGCCAGCAGTTACTCGATAGTATCTGGAAACACCATATATTTT.

Written as DNA, the CDR3 is TGTGCCAGCAGCCGGGGGGGCGGGGACATTCAGTACTTC. It codes for CASSRGGGDIQYF. The chain has TRBV11-2 and TRBJ2-4, with 8 bases fitting TRBD2. The CDR3 has 13 residues. The germline V gene has CDR1 SGHAT and CDR2 FQNNGV. The V segment lost 5 bases and the J segment 8 bases; nucleotides outside the gene matches: 5.

This clone was recorded once. The J gene is TRBJ2-3, the V gene TRBV2; TRBD2 is a possible D gene (6 bases). Germline CDR1 is SNHLY and CDR2 is FYNNEI. The CDR3 spans 15 residues. V lost 7 bases to trimming and J lost 0 bases, with 14 bases between them. CDR3: CASTDGRSSTDTQYF. CDR3 in DNA: TGTGCCAGCACCGATGGGAGGTCTAGCACAGATACGCAGTATTTT. The full variable domain, completed using reference TRBV2 and TRBJ2-3, is EPEVTQTPSHQVTQMGQEVILRCVPISNHLYFYWYRQILGQKVEFLVSFYNNEISEKSEIFDDQFSVERPDGSNFTLKIRSTKLEDSAMYFCASTDGRSSTDTQYFGPGTRLTVL.